Presented here are 18 T cell receptor beta chains from one specimen sequenced in a study of cytomegalovirus exposure and HLA in healthy donors. Libraries were prepared by immunoSEQ multiplex PCR; TCRdb keeps only in-frame clonotypes and omits some of them. The sample lists about 120,000 clones; around 89% were seen once. Sequencing was carried out using PBMCs. The receptors were gathered from a woman under 30 in good health and CMV-seropositive.

J is TRBJ1-2 and V is TRBV6-5, with 9 bases aligning to TRBD1. V lost 6 bases, J lost 5 bases, and 7 bases stayed unmatched. Germline-derived CDR1 and CDR2 are MNHEY and SVGAGI. There are 14 residues in the CDR3. In DNA, the CDR3 is TGTGCCAGCAGCGAAGACAGGGGGGAGTATGGCTACACCTTC. It codes for CASSEDRGEYGYTF.

This chain links TRBV27 with TRBJ1-2; 7 nucleotides line up with TRBD1. From germline, CDR1 is MNHEY and CDR2 SMNVEV (reference sequence). The CDR3 totals 14 residues. V trimming: 6 bases; J trimming: 4 bases; junction bases outside the gene matches: 8. The CDR3 is CASSQTGRFYGYTF. CDR3 DNA: TGTGCCAGCAGCCAGACAGGGAGGTTCTATGGCTACACCTTC.

The chain recombines TRBV2 with TRBJ2-7, with 9 nucleotides matching TRBD1. The V segment lost 7 bases and the J segment 3 bases; nucleotides outside the gene matches: 4. The CDR3 contains 13 residues. Germline CDR1 reads SNHLY; CDR2 reads FYNNEI. The CDR3 spells CASMETGGYEQYF. Written as DNA, the CDR3 is TGTGCCAGCATGGAGACAGGGGGCTACGAGCAGTACTTC. The full variable domain, its missing parts supplied by reference TRBV2 and TRBJ2-7, is EPEVTQTPSHQVTQMGQEVILRCVPISNHLYFYWYRQILGQKVEFLVSFYNNEISEKSEIFDDQFSVERPDGSNFTLKIRSTKLEDSAMYFCASMETGGYEQYFGPGTRLTVT.

CDR3 sequence (DNA): TGTGCCAGCAGTTTGGCGGGTTCAACTAATGAAAAACTGTTTTTT. Its protein is CASSLAGSTNEKLFF. The chain links TRBV27 to TRBJ1-4; D gene unclear. This CDR3 has 15 residues. The ends were cut back, 3 bases at V and 0 bases at J, with 8 bases in the middle. Germline V CDR1 and CDR2: MNHEY, SMNVEV (reference sequence).

The CDR3 region has the DNA TGTGCCACCAGCAGAGTAGGGGCCTTCGGGACTGAAGCTTTCTTT. Amino acid sequence: CATSRVGAFGTEAFF. V usage is TRBV15 and J usage is TRBJ1-1, with D possibly being TRBD1 (5 bases). This CDR3 comprises 15 residues. V gave up 1 base and J gave up 5 bases, with 14 bases separating them. CDR1 and CDR2 (germline): LNHNV, YYDKDF (reference sequence).

The chain couples TRBV6-6 to TRBJ2-7, with D possibly matching TRBD1 (5 bases). CDR3 length: 12 amino acids. The germline V gene encodes CDR1 MNHNY and CDR2 SVGAGI (reference sequence). V lost 3 bases to trimming and J lost 4 bases, with 7 bases between them. The CDR3 spells CASSYRGYEQYF. CDR3 in DNA: TGTGCCAGCAGTTATAGGGGTTACGAGCAGTACTTC.

Regarding this clone: One end of the junction is discordant with germline, which a read error may explain. This chain uses TRBV7-7 with TRBJ2-2; 11 nucleotides agree with TRBD1. Germline V lookup: CDR1 SSHAT, CDR2 FNYEAQ (reference sequence). The CDR3 loop spans 15 amino acids. In DNA form, the CDR3 reads TGTGCTAGCAGTCCGGACAGGGGGCTTATCGGGGAGCTGTTTTTT. Translation gives CASSPDRGLIGELFF.

This sequence joins TRBV6-5 and TRBJ1-5; no clear D. The V end lost 3 bases, the J end lost 4 bases, and 7 bases lay between the germline ends. CDR1 and CDR2 from the germline V gene are MNHEY and SVGAGI. This CDR3 is 13 amino acids long. In nucleotides, the CDR3 is TGTGCCAGCAGTTATGCGGGAAATCAGCCCCAGCATTTT. Its protein product is CASSYAGNQPQHF.

The chain is built from TRBV19 and TRBJ1-6, with D unresolved. V dropped 4 bases and J dropped 0 bases, with 13 bases sitting between them. This CDR3 is built from 17 residues. Germline CDR1 is LNHDA and CDR2 is SQIVND (reference sequence). CDR3 sequence: CASSTNPQSSYNSPLHF. The CDR3 DNA is TGTGCCAGTAGTACAAACCCACAGAGCTCCTATAATTCACCCCTCCACTTT.

V and J are TRBV4-1 and TRBJ2-7; perhaps TRBD2 as D (5 bases). Trimming stripped 2 bases from V and 1 base from J, with 9 bases between. From germline, CDR1 is MGHRA and CDR2 YSYEKL. CDR3 length: 14 amino acids. Written as DNA, the CDR3 is TGCGCCAGCAGCCAACTACCGGGGTCCTACGAGCAGTACTTC. Translated: CASSQLPGSYEQYF.

The rearrangement joins TRBV6-5 to TRBJ2-5; possible D gene TRBD2, 5 bases. This CDR3 comprises 14 residues. Trimming took off 6 bases at V and 4 bases at J, with 15 bases between the two ends. Germline V gives CDR1 MNHEY, CDR2 SVGAGI. The CDR3 DNA reads as TGTGCCAGCAGCCTTCATAGCGACGGAGAGACCCAGTACTTC. It translates to CASSLHSDGETQYF.

The V gene is TRBV6-1, the J gene TRBJ1-5; weak D call: TRBD1 (5 bases). This CDR3 is 14 amino acids long. Germline values: CDR1 MNHNS, CDR2 SASEGT. The ends were cut back, 7 bases at V and 7 bases at J, with 17 bases in the middle. This chain's CDR3 is CASTPWDREQPQHF. CDR3 nucleotide sequence: TGTGCCAGCACTCCCTGGGACCGGGAGCAGCCCCAGCATTTT.

The rearrangement joins TRBV7-9 to TRBJ2-1; 7 bases match TRBD1. The CDR3 is 12 residues long. Losses at the gene ends were 5 bases for V and 10 bases for J; bases not matched to a gene: 5. CDR1 is SEHNR and CDR2 is FQNEAQ in the germline V gene (reference sequence). The CDR3 nucleotides are TGTGCCAGCAGCGACAGGGTTGGAGAGCAGTTCTTC. Its protein is CASSDRVGEQFF.

V is TRBV6-1 and J is TRBJ2-5; D gene unclear. CDR1 and CDR2 (germline): MNHNS, SASEGT. V gave up 3 bases and J gave up 5 bases, with 16 bases separating them. The CDR3 extends over 15 amino acids. CDR3 residues: CASSEALAPRETQYF. CDR3 coding DNA: TGTGCCAGCAGTGAGGCCTTGGCCCCTAGGGAGACCCAGTACTTC.

The genes are TRBV7-9 and TRBJ1-1; 7 bases fit TRBD1. The CDR3 contains 12 residues. The junction had 3 bases not matched to a gene; V was cut back by 5 bases and J by 6 bases. Germline CDR1 reads SEHNR; CDR2 reads FQNEAQ (reference sequence). CDR3 sequence: CASSPGTAEAFF. The DNA for the CDR3 is TGTGCCAGCAGCCCAGGGACAGCTGAAGCTTTCTTT.

The chain has TRBV11-2 and TRBJ1-4, with 8 bases identical to TRBD1. Trimming removed 4 bases from V and 8 bases from J; junction bases left unmatched: 6. The CDR3 loop spans 14 amino acids. Germline CDR1 and CDR2: SGHAT and FQNNGV. CDR3 DNA sequence: TGTGCCAGCAGCTCTGGACAGGGAGGGGAAAAACTGTTTTTT. It encodes CASSSGQGGEKLFF.

J is TRBJ1-5 and V is TRBV6-7, with TRBD1 identical over 7 bases. TRBV6-7 is given ORF status, its function remaining uncertain. The CDR3 is 17 residues long. The junction had 11 bases not matched to a gene; V was cut back by 5 bases and J by 1 base. CDR3: CASSRDKGGQSNQPQHF. CDR3 nucleotides: TGTGCCAGCAGTCGGGACAAAGGGGGACAGAGCAATCAGCCCCAGCATTTT.

DNA of the CDR3: TGTGCCAGCAGCTTAGGGACAGGGTCAGCGGCTAATTCACCCCTCCACTTT. It is translated as CASSLGTGSAANSPLHF. The J gene is TRBJ1-6, the V gene TRBV7-6; 8 bases are shared with TRBD1. CDR1 is SGHVS and CDR2 is FNYEAQ in the germline V gene. The ends lost 1 base at V and 6 bases at J; junction bases unmatched: 8. This CDR3 has 17 residues.